This T cell receptor beta chain originates from a study of shared clonotypes between healthy human individuals. A split of CD4+ cells into CD45RA+ naive and CD45RA-negative memory subsets was performed. Note on this clone: The sample contains more than one DNA sequence encoding this CDR3.

Original analysis: Quality scores were absent from the junction-only immunoSEQ sequences, so filtering differed. Measured with immunoSEQ multiplex PCR; TCRdb has only the in-frame clones, and not every one. The V and J calls and clone size were taken over from that table, and D and trimming were inferred from the DNA. This table holds about 1.5 million clones, about 98% found once. V dropped 3 bases and J dropped 2; count of bases not matched to a gene: 4. Germline CDR1 reads KGHSH; CDR2 reads LQKENI. The CDR3 extends over 17 amino acids. V gene TRBV18 combines with J gene TRBJ2-1; 13 bases are shared with TRBD2. Sequences were obtained from naive CD4+ T cells sorted from blood. This sample's subset: CD45RA+ positively selected. The clonotype comes from a man aged 30-40 years in good health. The CDR3: CASSPRTSGGTYNEQFF. DNA for the CDR3: TGTGCCAGCTCACCGCGGACTAGCGGGGGTACCTACAATGAGCAGTTCTTC.